These 4 T cell receptor beta chains originate from one sample sequenced in a study of T cell changes during pregnancy in multiple sclerosis. The protocol was immunoSEQ multiplex PCR, while the TCRdb copy is restricted to in-frame clones and leaves out a portion. In the table there are tens of thousands of clones, around 97% of which are singletons. The sample was CD8+ T cells from peripheral blood mononuclear cells, taken after pregnancy. These TCRs come from a female donor with multiple sclerosis, enrolled in a pregnancy study.

The chain carries TRBV19 and TRBJ1-5; perhaps TRBD1 as D (6 bases). This CDR3 is built from 16 residues. Germline assignment: CDR1 LNHDA and CDR2 SQIVND (reference sequence). V lost 5 bases and J lost 5, with 19 bases in between. The CDR3 reads CASSPYDRPMDQPQHF. The CDR3 DNA sequence: TGTGCCAGTAGTCCGTATGACAGGCCAATGGATCAGCCCCAGCATTTT.

V usage is TRBV28 and J usage is TRBJ2-7, with 9 bases aligning to TRBD1. The V and J ends lost 3 bases and 3 bases, in that order; junction bases with no gene match: 3. The CDR3 is made up of 14 amino acids. CDR1 is MDHEN, CDR2 SYDVKM, per germline. CDR3 protein: CASSFRGQGYEQYF. DNA for the CDR3: TGTGCCAGCAGTTTTCGGGGACAGGGCTACGAGCAGTACTTC.

This chain joins TRBV28 and TRBJ2-4; the match to TRBD2 covers 7 bases. The CDR3 runs to 18 residues. CDR1 is MDHEN and CDR2 is SYDVKM in the germline V gene. With 3 bases clipped from V and 1 base from J, the junction kept 12 bases outside the gene matches. The CDR3 DNA reads TGTGCCAGCAGTTTTGGGAGGGTAGGGAGGGTTGCCAAAAACATTCAGTACTTC. This translates into CASSFGRVGRVAKNIQYF.

This rearrangement joins TRBV10-3 to TRBJ1-2; D is perhaps TRBD1 (5 bases). The CDR3 length is 16 residues. Germline lookup yields CDR1 ENHRY and CDR2 SYGVKD. Trimming removed 0 bases from V and 6 bases from J, with 17 bases in between. In DNA, the CDR3 is TGTGCCATCAGTGAGTCCAAACCGACAGCCCGGGATGGCTACACCTTC. It yields the protein CAISESKPTARDGYTF.